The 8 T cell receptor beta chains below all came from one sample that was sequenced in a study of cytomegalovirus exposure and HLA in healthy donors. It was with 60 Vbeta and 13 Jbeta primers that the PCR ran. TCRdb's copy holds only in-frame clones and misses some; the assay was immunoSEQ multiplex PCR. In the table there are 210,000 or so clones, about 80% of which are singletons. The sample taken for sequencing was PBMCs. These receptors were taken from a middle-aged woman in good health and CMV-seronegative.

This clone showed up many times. The CDR3 sequence: CASSLALGQGDHNEQFF. CDR3 sequence (DNA): TGTGCCAGCAGCTTAGCTCTAGGACAGGGGGACCACAATGAGCAGTTCTTC. This rearrangement joins TRBV7-9 to TRBJ2-1; TRBD1 agrees at 10 bases. The CDR3 length is 17 residues. The germline V gene encodes CDR1 SEHNR and CDR2 FQNEAQ (reference sequence). With V trimmed by 0 bases and J by 5 bases, 7 bases remained unmatched.

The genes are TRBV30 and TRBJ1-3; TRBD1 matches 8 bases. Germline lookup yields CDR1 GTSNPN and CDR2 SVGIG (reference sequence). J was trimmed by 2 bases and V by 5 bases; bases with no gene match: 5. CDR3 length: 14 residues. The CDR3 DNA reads TGTGCCTGGGCGGACAGGGTAGCTGGAAACACCATATATTTT. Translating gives CAWADRVAGNTIYF.

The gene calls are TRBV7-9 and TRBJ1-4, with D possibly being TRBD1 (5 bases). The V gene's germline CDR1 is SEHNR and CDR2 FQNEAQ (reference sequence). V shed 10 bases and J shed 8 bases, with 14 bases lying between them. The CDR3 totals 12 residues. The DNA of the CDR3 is TGTGCCACCAAGGGGACTGAGGAAAAACTGTTTTTT. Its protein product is CATKGTEEKLFF.

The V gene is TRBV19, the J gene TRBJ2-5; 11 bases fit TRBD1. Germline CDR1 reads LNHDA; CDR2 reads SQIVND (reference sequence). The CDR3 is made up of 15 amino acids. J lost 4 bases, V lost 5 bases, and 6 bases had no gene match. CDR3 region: CASSSGTGGGETQYF. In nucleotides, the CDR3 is TGTGCCAGTAGTTCCGGGACAGGGGGAGGAGAGACCCAGTACTTC.

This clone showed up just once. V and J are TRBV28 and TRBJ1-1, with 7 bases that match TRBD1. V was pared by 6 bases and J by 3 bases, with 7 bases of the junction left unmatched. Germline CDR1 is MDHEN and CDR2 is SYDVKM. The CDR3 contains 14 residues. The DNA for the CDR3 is TGTGCCAGCAGCCCAACAGGGGTCTACACTGAAGCTTTCTTT. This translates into CASSPTGVYTEAFF.

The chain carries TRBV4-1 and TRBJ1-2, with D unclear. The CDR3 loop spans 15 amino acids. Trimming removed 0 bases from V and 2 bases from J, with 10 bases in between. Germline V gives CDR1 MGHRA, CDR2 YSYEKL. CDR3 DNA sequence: TGCGCCAGCAGCCAAGATCCCGGAGGGAACTATGGCTACACCTTC. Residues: CASSQDPGGNYGYTF.

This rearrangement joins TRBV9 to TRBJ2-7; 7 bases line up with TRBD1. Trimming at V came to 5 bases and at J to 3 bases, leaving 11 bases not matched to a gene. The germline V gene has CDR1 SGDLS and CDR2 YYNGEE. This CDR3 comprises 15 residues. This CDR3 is CASSNTGTAIYEQYF. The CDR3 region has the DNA TGTGCCAGCAGTAATACCGGGACAGCGATCTACGAGCAGTACTTC.

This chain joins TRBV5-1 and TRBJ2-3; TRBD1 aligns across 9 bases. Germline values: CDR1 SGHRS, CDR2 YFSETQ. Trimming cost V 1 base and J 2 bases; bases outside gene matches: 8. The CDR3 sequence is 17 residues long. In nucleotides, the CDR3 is TGCGCCAGCAGCTTGTCGGGACAGGGTTTGCACACAGATACGCAGTATTTT. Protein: CASSLSGQGLHTDTQYF.